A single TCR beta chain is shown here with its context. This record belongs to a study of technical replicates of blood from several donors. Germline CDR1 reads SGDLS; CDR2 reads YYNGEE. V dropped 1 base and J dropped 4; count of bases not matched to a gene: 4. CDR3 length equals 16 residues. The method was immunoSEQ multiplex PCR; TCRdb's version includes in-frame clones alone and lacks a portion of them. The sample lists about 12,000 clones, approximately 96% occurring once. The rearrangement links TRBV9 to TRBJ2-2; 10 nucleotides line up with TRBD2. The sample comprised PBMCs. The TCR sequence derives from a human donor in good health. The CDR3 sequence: CASSVIAGGSTGELFF. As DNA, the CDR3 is TGTGCCAGCAGCGTAATAGCGGGAGGCAGCACCGGGGAGCTGTTTTTT.